This entry concerns a single T cell receptor beta chain. Profiled with immunoSEQ multiplex PCR; TCRdb holds only in-frame clones, not every one. The sample yields about 340,000 clones, 75% to 90% seen once. The record originates from a study of cytomegalovirus exposure and HLA in healthy donors. This receptor was obtained from a woman between 18 and 29 years old in good health and CMV-seronegative. Material: PBMCs.

This CDR3 is CASSFGTGDMNTEAFF. CDR3 nucleotides: TGTGCCAGCAGCTTCGGGACAGGGGATATGAACACTGAAGCTTTCTTT. The chain uses TRBV11-2 and TRBJ1-1, with 10 bases lining up with TRBD1. The CDR3 extends over 16 amino acids. The germline CDR1 and CDR2 sequences are SGHAT and FQNNGV. J gave up 0 bases and V 3 bases, and 4 bases lay outside the gene matches.